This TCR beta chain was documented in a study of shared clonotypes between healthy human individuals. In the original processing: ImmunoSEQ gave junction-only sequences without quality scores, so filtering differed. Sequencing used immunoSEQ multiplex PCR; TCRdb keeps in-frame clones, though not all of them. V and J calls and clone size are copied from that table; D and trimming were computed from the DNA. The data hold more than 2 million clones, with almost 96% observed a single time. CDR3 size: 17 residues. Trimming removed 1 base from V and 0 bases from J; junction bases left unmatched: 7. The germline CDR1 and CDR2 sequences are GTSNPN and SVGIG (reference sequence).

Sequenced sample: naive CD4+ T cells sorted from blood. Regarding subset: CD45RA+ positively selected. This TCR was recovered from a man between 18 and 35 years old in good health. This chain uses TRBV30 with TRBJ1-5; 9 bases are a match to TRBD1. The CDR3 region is CAWSAGTGTYSNQPQHF. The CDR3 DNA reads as TGTGCCTGGAGTGCCGGGACAGGGACCTATAGCAATCAGCCCCAGCATTTT.